A selection of T cell receptor beta chains follows, all from one sample in a study of cytomegalovirus exposure and HLA in healthy donors. Measured with immunoSEQ multiplex PCR; TCRdb has only the in-frame clones, and not every one. The table includes 150,000 or so clones, around 89% detected once. Input material: PBMCs. All receptors come from a woman aged 30 to 39 in good health and CMV-seropositive. The CDR3 runs from the conserved cysteine through the conserved F or W. A D gene is named only where the DNA matches it firmly.

j_call v_call cdr3_length d_call cdr3_aa cdr3_nt
TRBJ1-6 TRBV7-9 12 NA CASSLVEGPLHF TGTGCCAGCAGCTTAGTTGAGGGACCCCTCCACTTT
TRBJ2-7 TRBV7-6 16 TRBD2 CASSLEVASGSYEQYF TGTGCCAGCAGCTTAGAGGTAGCTAGCGGGTCCTACGAGCAGTACTTC
TRBJ2-5 TRBV28 14 NA CASRPRAVQETQYF TGTGCCAGCAGGCCCAGGGCAGTTCAAGAGACCCAGTACTTC
TRBJ2-5 TRBV5-4 16 TRBD2 CASSLRLAGGGETQYF TGTGCCAGCAGCTTGAGGCTAGCGGGAGGTGGAGAGACCCAGTACTTC
TRBJ1-4 TRBV4-1 15 NA CASSQVGLGSEKLFF TGCGCCAGCAGCCAAGTGGGATTAGGGAGTGAAAAACTGTTTTTT
TRBJ1-5 TRBV5-1 15 NA CASSLVGALNQPQHF TGCGCCAGCAGCTTAGTGGGGGCCCTCAATCAGCCCCAGCATTTT
TRBJ2-3 TRBV11-2 14 NA CASSLGRSLDTQYF TGTGCCAGCAGCTTAGGTCGTAGCCTAGACACGCAGTATTTT
TRBJ2-1 TRBV18 16 TRBD1 CASSPPGQGGRNEQFF TGTGCCAGCTCACCGCCGGGACAGGGGGGTCGGAATGAGCAGTTCTTC
TRBJ1-1 TRBV5-1 14 NA CASSSMGGNTEAFF TGCGCCAGCAGCTCAATGGGGGGGAACACTGAAGCTTTCTTT
TRBJ1-2 TRBV11-2 15 TRBD1 CASSKGGDREIGYTF TGTGCCAGCAGCAAGGGCGGGGACAGGGAAATTGGCTACACCTTC
TRBJ2-1 TRBV5-1 15 NA CASSLALARNNEQFF TGCGCCAGCAGCTTGGCCTTAGCGAGAAACAATGAGCAGTTCTTC